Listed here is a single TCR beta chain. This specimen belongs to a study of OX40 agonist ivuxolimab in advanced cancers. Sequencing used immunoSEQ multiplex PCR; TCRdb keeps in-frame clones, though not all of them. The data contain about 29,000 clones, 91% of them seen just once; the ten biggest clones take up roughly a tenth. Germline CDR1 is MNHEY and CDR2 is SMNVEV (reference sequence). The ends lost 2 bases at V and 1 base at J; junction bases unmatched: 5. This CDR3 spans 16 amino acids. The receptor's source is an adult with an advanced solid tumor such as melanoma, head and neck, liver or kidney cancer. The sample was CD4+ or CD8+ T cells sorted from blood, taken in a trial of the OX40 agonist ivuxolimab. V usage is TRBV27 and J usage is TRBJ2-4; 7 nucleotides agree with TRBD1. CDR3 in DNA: TGTGCCAGCAGTTTAAGTACAGGGGACGCCAAAAACATTCAGTACTTC. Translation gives CASSLSTGDAKNIQYF.